This is a list of T cell receptor beta chains from one sample in a study of PD-1 blockade in classical Hodgkin lymphoma. The protocol was immunoSEQ multiplex PCR, while the TCRdb copy is restricted to in-frame clones and leaves out a portion. The repertoire has tens of thousands of clones, just over 75% of them found once; the top ten carry under 20%. The sequenced sample was peripheral blood mononuclear cells (PBMCs), obtained before the second cycle of nivolumab. The receptors originated from a human donor with classical Hodgkin lymphoma. CDR3s include the opening cysteine and the closing phenylalanine or tryptophan. The D gene is left open where the match is weak. Size values are once, few and many counts, or a class for expanded clones, and some rows have none.

clone size: -
D gene: -
J gene: TRBJ2-7
V gene: TRBV5-1
CDR3 protein: CASSKGGSWDEQYF
CDR3 DNA: TGCGCCAGCAGCAAGGGGGGCTCCTGGGACGAGCAGTACTTC

clone size: -
D gene: -
J gene: TRBJ2-3
V gene: TRBV20-1
CDR3 protein: CSADSTDTQYF
CDR3 DNA: TGCAGTGCAGACAGCACAGATACGCAGTATTTT

clone size: -
D gene: TRBD1
J gene: TRBJ2-5
V gene: TRBV6-5
CDR3 protein: CASRTGAFRETQYF
CDR3 DNA: TGTGCCAGCAGGACAGGGGCGTTCCGCGAGACCCAGTACTTC

clone size: -
D gene: TRBD1
J gene: TRBJ1-1
V gene: TRBV7-8
CDR3 protein: CASSLRTGGIAEAFF
CDR3 DNA: TGTGCCAGCAGCTTACGGACAGGGGGAATCGCTGAAGCTTTCTTT

clone size: -
D gene: -
J gene: TRBJ2-5
V gene: TRBV5-1
CDR3 protein: CASSQQVQETQYF
CDR3 DNA: TGCGCCAGCAGCCAACAGGTTCAAGAGACCCAGTACTTC

clone size: -
D gene: -
J gene: TRBJ2-3
V gene: TRBV19
CDR3 protein: CASSIKADASTDTQYF
CDR3 DNA: TGTGCCAGTAGTATCAAAGCTGACGCTAGCACAGATACGCAGTATTTT

clone size: few
D gene: TRBD2
J gene: TRBJ2-5
V gene: TRBV29-1
CDR3 protein: CSVGGLAGFNLQETQYF
CDR3 DNA: TGCAGCGTTGGCGGGCTAGCGGGGTTCAACCTGCAAGAGACCCAGTACTTC

clone size: -
D gene: TRBD1
J gene: TRBJ2-2
V gene: TRBV4-2
CDR3 protein: CASSQRRQGPGELFF
CDR3 DNA: TGTGCCAGCAGCCAACGCAGACAGGGACCCGGGGAGCTGTTTTTT

clone size: -
D gene: -
J gene: TRBJ2-2
V gene: TRBV11-2
CDR3 protein: CASSLDPSSYGELFF
CDR3 DNA: TGTGCCAGCAGCTTAGATCCATCCAGTTACGGGGAGCTGTTTTTT

clone size: -
D gene: -
J gene: TRBJ2-5
V gene: TRBV2
CDR3 protein: CASKGSRGRETQYF
CDR3 DNA: TGTGCCAGCAAGGGGAGCCGAGGGCGGGAGACCCAGTACTTC

clone size: -
D gene: -
J gene: TRBJ1-2
V gene: TRBV7-6
CDR3 protein: CASSLGSFYGYTF
CDR3 DNA: TGTGCCAGCAGCCTCGGCTCTTTCTATGGCTACACCTTC

clone size: -
D gene: -
J gene: TRBJ1-1
V gene: TRBV19
CDR3 protein: CASSTRVNTEAFF
CDR3 DNA: TGTGCCAGTAGTACCAGGGTGAACACTGAAGCTTTCTTT

clone size: -
D gene: -
J gene: TRBJ1-1
V gene: TRBV5-4
CDR3 protein: CASSLDGSEAFF
CDR3 DNA: TGTGCCAGCAGCTTGGACGGGTCTGAAGCTTTCTTT